This entry is about one TCR beta chain. The source of the sample is a study of technical replicates of blood from a few donors. Assay used: immunoSEQ multiplex PCR; TCRdb lists only in-frame clones, some missing. Counted here are around 84,000 clones, approximately 94% occurring once; the ten biggest clones make up around 0.25%. The CDR3 length is 15 residues. CDR1 and CDR2 from the germline V gene are MDHEN and SYDVKM. J gave up 3 bases and V 6 bases, and 8 bases lay outside the gene matches. The receptor was isolated from a human donor in good health. The specimen sequenced was T cells isolated from PBMCs. The chain has TRBV28 and TRBJ1-1; 9 bases line up with TRBD1. DNA of the CDR3: TGTGCCAGCAGCAGGACAGGGGTGGGGGACACTGAAGCTTTCTTT. It specifies CASSRTGVGDTEAFF.